The clone carrying this TCR beta chain was detected only once. The data belong to a study of OX40 agonist ivuxolimab in advanced cancers. Repertoires were generated with immunoSEQ multiplex PCR, while TCRdb's copy carries only in-frame clones and drops some. Among about 76,000 clones, 80% to 90% were seen once, and the ten largest hold under 0.25%. The CDR3 consists of 10 residues. Germline CDR1 is MDHEN and CDR2 is SYDVKM. Unmatched junction bases numbered 3, after V lost 10 bases and J lost 7 bases. The gene calls are TRBV28 and TRBJ2-5; 7 bases fit TRBD2. This specimen was CD4+ or CD8+ T cells sorted from blood, taken in a trial of the OX40 agonist ivuxolimab. The receptor was derived from an adult with an advanced solid tumor such as melanoma, head and neck, liver or kidney cancer. CDR3 DNA: TGTGCCACAGGCGGGGGGACCCAGTACTTC. It is translated as CATGGGTQYF.